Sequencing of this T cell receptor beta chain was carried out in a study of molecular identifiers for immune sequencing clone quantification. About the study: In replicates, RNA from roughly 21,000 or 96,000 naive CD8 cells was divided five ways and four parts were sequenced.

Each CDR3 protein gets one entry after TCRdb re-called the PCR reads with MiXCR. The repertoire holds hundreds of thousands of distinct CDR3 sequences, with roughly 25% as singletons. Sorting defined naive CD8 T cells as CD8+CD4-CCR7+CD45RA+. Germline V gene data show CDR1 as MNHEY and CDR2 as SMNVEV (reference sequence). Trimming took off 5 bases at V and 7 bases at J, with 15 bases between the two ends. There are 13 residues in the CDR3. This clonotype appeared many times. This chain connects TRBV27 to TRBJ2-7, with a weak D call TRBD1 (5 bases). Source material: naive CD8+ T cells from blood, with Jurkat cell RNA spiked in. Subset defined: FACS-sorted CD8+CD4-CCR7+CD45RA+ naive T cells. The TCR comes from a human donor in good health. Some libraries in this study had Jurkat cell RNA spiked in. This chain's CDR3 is CASSGALHGEQYF. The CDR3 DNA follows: TGTGCCAGCAGTGGGGCTCTTCATGGGGAGCAGTACTTC.